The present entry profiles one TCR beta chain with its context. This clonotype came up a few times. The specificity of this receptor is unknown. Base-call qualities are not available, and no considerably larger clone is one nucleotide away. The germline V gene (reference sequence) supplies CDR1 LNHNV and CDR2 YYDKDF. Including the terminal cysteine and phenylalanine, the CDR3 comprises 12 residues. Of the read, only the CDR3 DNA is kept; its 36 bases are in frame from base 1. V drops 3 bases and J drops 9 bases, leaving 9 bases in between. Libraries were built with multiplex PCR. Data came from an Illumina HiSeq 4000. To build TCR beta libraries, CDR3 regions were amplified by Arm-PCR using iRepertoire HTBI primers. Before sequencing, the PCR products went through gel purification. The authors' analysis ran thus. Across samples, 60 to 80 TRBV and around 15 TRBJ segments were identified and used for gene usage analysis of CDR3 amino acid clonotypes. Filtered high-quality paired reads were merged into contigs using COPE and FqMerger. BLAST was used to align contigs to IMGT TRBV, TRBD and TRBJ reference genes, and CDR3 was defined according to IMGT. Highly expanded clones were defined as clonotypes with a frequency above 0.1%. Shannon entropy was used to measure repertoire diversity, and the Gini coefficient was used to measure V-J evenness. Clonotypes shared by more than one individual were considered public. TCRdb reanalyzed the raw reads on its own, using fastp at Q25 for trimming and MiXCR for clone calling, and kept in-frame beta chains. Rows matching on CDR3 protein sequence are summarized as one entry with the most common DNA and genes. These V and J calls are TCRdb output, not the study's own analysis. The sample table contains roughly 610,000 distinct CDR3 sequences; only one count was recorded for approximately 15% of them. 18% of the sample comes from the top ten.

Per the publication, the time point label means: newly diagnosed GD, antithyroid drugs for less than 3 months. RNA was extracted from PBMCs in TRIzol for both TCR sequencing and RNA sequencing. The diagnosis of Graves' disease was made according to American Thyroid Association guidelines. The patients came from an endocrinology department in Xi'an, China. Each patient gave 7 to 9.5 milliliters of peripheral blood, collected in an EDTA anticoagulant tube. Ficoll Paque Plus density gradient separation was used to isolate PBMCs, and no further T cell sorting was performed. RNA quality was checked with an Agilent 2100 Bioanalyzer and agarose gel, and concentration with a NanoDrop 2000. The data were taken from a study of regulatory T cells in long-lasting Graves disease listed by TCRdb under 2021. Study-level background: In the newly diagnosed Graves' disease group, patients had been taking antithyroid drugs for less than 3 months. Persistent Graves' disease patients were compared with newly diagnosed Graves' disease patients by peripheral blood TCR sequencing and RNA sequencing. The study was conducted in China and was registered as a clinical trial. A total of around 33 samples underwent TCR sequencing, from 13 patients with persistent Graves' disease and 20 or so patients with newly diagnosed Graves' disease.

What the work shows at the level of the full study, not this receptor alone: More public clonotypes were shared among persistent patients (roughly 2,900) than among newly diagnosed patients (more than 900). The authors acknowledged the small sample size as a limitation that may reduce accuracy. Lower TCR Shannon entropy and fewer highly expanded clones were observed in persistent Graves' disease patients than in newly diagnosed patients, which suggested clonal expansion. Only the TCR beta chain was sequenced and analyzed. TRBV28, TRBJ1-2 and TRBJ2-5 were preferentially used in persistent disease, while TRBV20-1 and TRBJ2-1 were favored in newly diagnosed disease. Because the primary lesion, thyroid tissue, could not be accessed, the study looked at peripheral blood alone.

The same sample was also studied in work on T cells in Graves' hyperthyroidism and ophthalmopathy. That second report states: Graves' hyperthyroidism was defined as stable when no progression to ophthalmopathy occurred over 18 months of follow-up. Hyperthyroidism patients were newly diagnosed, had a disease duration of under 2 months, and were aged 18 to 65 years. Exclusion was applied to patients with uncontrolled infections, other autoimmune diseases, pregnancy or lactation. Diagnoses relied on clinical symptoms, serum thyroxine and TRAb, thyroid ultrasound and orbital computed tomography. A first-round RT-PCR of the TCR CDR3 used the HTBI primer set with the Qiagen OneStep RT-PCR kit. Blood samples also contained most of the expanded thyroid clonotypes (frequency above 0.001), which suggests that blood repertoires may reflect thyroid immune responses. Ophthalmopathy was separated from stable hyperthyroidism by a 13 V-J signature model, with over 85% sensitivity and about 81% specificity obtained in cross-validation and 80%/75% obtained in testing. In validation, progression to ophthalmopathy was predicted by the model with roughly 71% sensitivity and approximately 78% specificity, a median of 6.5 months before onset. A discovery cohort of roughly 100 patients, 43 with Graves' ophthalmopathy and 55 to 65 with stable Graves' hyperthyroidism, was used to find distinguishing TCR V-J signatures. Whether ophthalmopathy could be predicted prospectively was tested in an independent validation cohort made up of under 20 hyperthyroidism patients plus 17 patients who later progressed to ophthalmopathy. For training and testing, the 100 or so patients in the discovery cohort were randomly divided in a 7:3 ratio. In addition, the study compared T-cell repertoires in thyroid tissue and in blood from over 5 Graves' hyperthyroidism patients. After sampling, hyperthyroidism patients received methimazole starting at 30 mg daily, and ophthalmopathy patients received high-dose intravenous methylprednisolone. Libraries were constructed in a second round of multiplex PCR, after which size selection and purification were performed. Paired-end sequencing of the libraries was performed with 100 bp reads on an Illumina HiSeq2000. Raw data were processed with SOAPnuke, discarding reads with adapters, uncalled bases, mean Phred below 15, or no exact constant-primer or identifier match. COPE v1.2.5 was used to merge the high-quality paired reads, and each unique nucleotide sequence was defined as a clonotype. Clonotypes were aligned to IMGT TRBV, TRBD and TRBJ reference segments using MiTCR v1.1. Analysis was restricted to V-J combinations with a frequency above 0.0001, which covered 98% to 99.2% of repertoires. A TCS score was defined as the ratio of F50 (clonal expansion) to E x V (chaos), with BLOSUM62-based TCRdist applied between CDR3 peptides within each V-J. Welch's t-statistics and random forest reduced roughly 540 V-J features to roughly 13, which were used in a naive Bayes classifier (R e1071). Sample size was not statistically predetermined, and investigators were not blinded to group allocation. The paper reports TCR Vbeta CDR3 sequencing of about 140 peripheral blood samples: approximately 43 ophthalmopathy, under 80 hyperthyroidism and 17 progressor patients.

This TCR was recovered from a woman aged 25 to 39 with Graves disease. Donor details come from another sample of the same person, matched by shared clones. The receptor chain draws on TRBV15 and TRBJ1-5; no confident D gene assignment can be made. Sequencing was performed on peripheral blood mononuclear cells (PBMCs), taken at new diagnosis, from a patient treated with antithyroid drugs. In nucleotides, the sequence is TGTGCCACCAGCAGGCCCTCGCGGCCCCAGCATTTT. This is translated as CATSRPSRPQHF. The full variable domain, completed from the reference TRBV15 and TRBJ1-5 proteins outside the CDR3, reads DAMVIQNPRYQVTQFGKPVTLSCSQTLNHNVMYWYQQKSSQAPKLLFHYYDKDFNNEADTPDNFQSRRPNTSFCFLDIRSPGLGDTAMYLCATSRPSRPQHFGDGTRLSIL.